This T cell receptor (beta chain) was recorded in a study of cytomegalovirus exposure and HLA in healthy donors. Regarding the study as a whole: Confirmation in vitro established that a few CMV-associated chains were specific for CMV antigens. An assumption of roughly uniform sequencing depth across donors underlay the presence/absence analyses. For most subjects, TCR beta sequences were reported to predict HLA-A and HLA-B alleles with accuracy.

Vbeta (60) and Jbeta (13) primers were used in the PCR. Repertoires were generated with immunoSEQ multiplex PCR, while TCRdb's copy carries only in-frame clones and drops some. The repertoire includes 140,000 to 150,000 clones, nearly 80% of them detected once, and 1.5% to 2% sits in the top ten. A word on this clone: The target antigen is unknown.

The receptor was isolated from a woman in her 30s in good health and CMV-seronegative. Source material: PBMCs.

CDR3 loop: CASSFGTGRNTEAFF. The CDR3 DNA reads as TGTGCCAGCAGTTTCGGGACAGGGAGGAACACTGAAGCTTTCTTT. The gene calls are TRBV27 and TRBJ1-1; TRBD1 agrees at 9 bases. CDR1 MNHEY and CDR2 SMNVEV come from the germline V gene (reference sequence). This CDR3 is 15 amino acids long. Trimming cost V 3 bases and J 1 base; bases outside gene matches: 3.